Listed below are T cell receptor beta chains from one sample, sequenced in a study of T cell repertoires in cytomegalovirus infection. Each CDR3 protein is one row after TCRdb ran MiXCR on the reads. The table lists 200,000 to 300,000 distinct CDR3 sequences, around 12% of them singletons. Sequenced input: PBMCs. Receptors originate from a human donor in good health (CMV status not recorded). Some clones in this sample may be carry-over from other donors' samples. CDR3s include the opening cysteine and the closing phenylalanine or tryptophan. Each record gives: V gene, J gene, D gene, clone size, CDR3 DNA, CDR3 protein. A D gene is named only where the DNA matches it firmly. Only some rows state a clone size, as once, few, many or a class for expanded clones.

TRBV7-2	TRBJ2-3	NA	many	TGTGCCAGCAGCTCCGGGTATACAGATACGCAGTATTTT	CASSSGYTDTQYF
TRBV7-2	TRBJ2-5	TRBD2	many	TGTGCCAGCAGCTCCACAGCGGGGGAACAAGAGACCCAGTACTTC	CASSSTAGEQETQYF
TRBV18	TRBJ1-5	NA	NA	TGTGCCAGCTCACCACCCTTACAACCGGCGGACAGCAATAGCAATCAGCCCCAGCATTTT	CASSPPLQPADSNSNQPQHF
TRBV25-1	TRBJ2-1	TRBD1	NA	TGTGCCAGCATCGGACAGGATTCGGGTTCCTACAATGAGCAGTTCTTC	CASIGQDSGSYNEQFF
TRBV19	TRBJ2-5	NA	many	TGTGCCAGTAGTCAGACAGTTGCCGGAGAGACCCAGTACTTC	CASSQTVAGETQYF
TRBV7-7	TRBJ2-3	TRBD2	few	TGTGCCAGCAGCGTGGGACTAGCGGGAGCAGATACGCAGTATTTT	CASSVGLAGADTQYF
TRBV30	TRBJ2-2	TRBD1	NA	TGTGCCTGGAGAGGGATCGGGACAGGGACCACCGGGGAGCTGTTTTTT	CAWRGIGTGTTGELFF
TRBV18	TRBJ2-2	TRBD1	NA	TGTGCCAGCTCACGGGACAGGGACGCCGGGGAGCTGTTTTTT	CASSRDRDAGELFF
TRBV7-3	TRBJ2-3	TRBD2	many	TGTGCCAGCAGCCCGACGGGGGCGGGGGGGCCGAGGGATACGCAGTATTTT	CASSPTGAGGPRDTQYF
TRBV11-2	TRBJ2-3	TRBD1	many	TGTGCCAGCAGCTTAGTCGGACAGGGGGACTTAAGCACAGATACGCAGTATTTT	CASSLVGQGDLSTDTQYF
TRBV5-4	TRBJ2-1	NA	NA	TGTGCCAGCAGCCTAAACACCAGGGTCCATGAGCAGTTCTTC	CASSLNTRVHEQFF
TRBV12-3/TRBV12-4	TRBJ1-5	NA	many	TGTGCCAGCAGTTCAGGAGAGGGGGGGAGAATGAGCAATCAGCCCCAGCATTTT	CASSSGEGGRMSNQPQHF